The 10 T cell receptor beta chains listed next were all sequenced from one sample in a study of blood T cell repertoires in COVID-19 (dated by TCRdb to about 2020). The library was produced with the immunoSEQ multiplex PCR assay. TCRdb's version of the immuneACCESS table is confined to in-frame rearrangements and falls short of the full clone set. An unresolved V gene accounts for under half of the shortfall where checked; the remainder is of unknown origin. For this sample there are about 200,000 clones; less than 90% appear just once. About 0.81% of the sample lies in the top ten. The specimen sequenced was peripheral blood. These receptors were taken from a woman in her seventies with acute or convalescent COVID-19.

This chain uses TRBV5-5 with TRBJ2-5; possible D gene TRBD1, 5 bases. CDR1 is SGHKS and CDR2 is YYEKEE in the germline V gene (reference sequence). The CDR3 has 15 residues. V was shortened by 3 bases and J by 4 bases, with 16 bases between the two germline ends. CDR3 DNA: TGTGCCAGCAGCTCGCCTTGGGGCGGATCAGAGACCCAGTACTTC. Translated: CASSSPWGGSETQYF.

This clone was counted a single time. The chain carries TRBV7-8 and TRBJ1-2; a weak D match, TRBD1 (5 bases). The CDR3 runs 14 residues. Germline assignment: CDR1 SGHVS and CDR2 FQNEAQ. V gave up 0 bases and J gave up 2 bases, with 7 bases separating them. CDR3 residues: CASSLAHRNYGYTF. The DNA for the CDR3 is TGTGCCAGCAGCTTAGCGCACAGGAACTATGGCTACACCTTC.

CDR3 in amino acids: CASSLGRFDNEQFF. The CDR3 DNA reads TGTGCCAGCAGCTTAGGTAGATTCGACAATGAGCAGTTCTTC. The genes are TRBV7-2 and TRBJ2-1; D gene unclear. Germline CDR1 SGHTA, CDR2 FQGNSA. The CDR3 extends over 14 amino acids. Trimming removed 1 base from V and 5 bases from J, with 9 bases in between.

On this clone itself: The germline gene is not matched at one end of the junction; a read error may be the cause. The chain uses TRBV6-5 and TRBJ2-7; D is uncertain. The germline gives CDR1 MNHEY, CDR2 SVGAGI. The CDR3 has 11 residues. CDR3 amino acids: CASSSSSEQYF. In DNA form, the CDR3 reads TGTGCCAGCAGTTCCTCCTCCGAGCAGTACTTC.

The V gene is TRBV19, the J gene TRBJ2-1, with 13 bases lining up with TRBD2. The V gene end was trimmed by 5 bases and the J gene end by 8 bases; junction bases not matched to a gene: 12. The CDR3 spans 17 residues. Germline V gives CDR1 LNHDA, CDR2 SQIVND (reference sequence). CDR3 protein: CASSSPRTSGSFDEQFF. The CDR3 nucleotides are TGTGCCAGTAGTTCCCCTCGGACTAGCGGGAGCTTTGATGAGCAGTTCTTC.

The chain has TRBV6-5 and TRBJ1-2; TRBD1 is a possible D gene (5 bases). Trimming took 2 bases from V and 7 from J, leaving 14 bases between them. The CDR3 covers 14 residues. The V gene's germline CDR1 is MNHEY and CDR2 SVGAGI. The CDR3 DNA follows: TGTGCCAGCAGTTACGGGTACGACAGCCCTGGCTACACCTTC. The encoded protein is CASSYGYDSPGYTF.

V is TRBV7-2 and J is TRBJ2-1, with D possibly TRBD2 on 7 matching bases. Per the germline V gene, CDR1 is SGHTA and CDR2 is FQGNSA. Trimming removed 1 base from V and 4 bases from J, with 11 bases in between. This CDR3 has 15 amino acids. CDR3 amino acids: CASSLGGGEYNEQFF. CDR3 DNA: TGTGCCAGCAGCTTAGGAGGGGGGGAGTACAATGAGCAGTTCTTC. The variable domain in full, completed from reference TRBV7-2 and TRBJ2-1, reads GAGVSQSPSNKVTEKGKDVELRCDPISGHTALYWYRQSLGQGLEFLIYFQGNSAPDKSGLPSDRFSAERTGGSVSTLTIQRTQQEDSAVYLCASSLGGGEYNEQFFGPGTRLTVL.

This clone is a singleton in its sample. The CDR3 loop is CASSLAVTIYEQYF. In DNA form, the CDR3 reads TGCGCCAGCAGCTTGGCAGTAACCATCTACGAGCAGTACTTC. The V gene is TRBV5-1, the J gene TRBJ2-7; no firm D call. Between the trimmed V and J ends, which lost 0 bases and 3 bases, there was a span of 10 bases. The CDR3 loop spans 14 amino acids. CDR1 is SGHRS, CDR2 YFSETQ, per germline.

This clone has just one count. The chain is built from TRBV5-1 and TRBJ1-1; 8 bases line up with TRBD1. Germline lookup yields CDR1 SGHRS and CDR2 YFSETQ. This CDR3 has 15 residues. Unmatched junction bases numbered 9, after V lost 4 bases and J lost 4 bases. In DNA, the CDR3 is TGCGCCAGCAGCCGAACGACAGGGGAGTCCACTGAAGCTTTCTTT. This gives the protein CASSRTTGESTEAFF.

The rearrangement links TRBV7-2 to TRBJ2-1; 10 positions agree with TRBD1. Trimming cost V 5 bases and J 7 bases; bases outside gene matches: 20. Germline lookup yields CDR1 SGHTA and CDR2 FQGNSA. This CDR3 spans 19 amino acids. The CDR3 DNA reads as TGTGCCAGCAGCCGGTGGCGGGGTGATTCGGACAGGGGGATTAATGAGCAGTTCTTC. Its translation: CASSRWRGDSDRGINEQFF.